Listed below are T cell receptor beta chains from one sample, sequenced in a study of blood T cell repertoires in COVID-19. Profiled with immunoSEQ multiplex PCR; TCRdb holds only in-frame clones, not every one. The table lists around 80,000 clones, about three quarters of them singletons. The sample consisted of peripheral blood. These TCRs come from a man aged 50-60 years with active or convalescent COVID-19. Both conserved end residues are part of each CDR3. The D gene is left open where the match is weak. Clone size, where shown, is once, few, many, or a class for clones that have expanded.

CDR3: CASSTQETQYF
DNA: TGTGCCAGTAGTACTCAAGAGACCCAGTACTTC
D: .
V: TRBV19
size: .
J: TRBJ2-5

CDR3: CASSPAANEKLFF
DNA: TGTGCCAGCAGCCCGGCGGCTAATGAAAAACTGTTTTTT
D: .
V: TRBV6-5
size: .
J: TRBJ1-4

CDR3: CASGLNSAYEQYF
DNA: TGTGCTAGTGGTTTGAATAGCGCCTACGAGCAGTACTTC
D: .
V: TRBV12-5
size: .
J: TRBJ2-7

CDR3: CAISSSGGGPLEQFF
DNA: TGTGCCATCAGCTCTAGCGGGGGGGGTCCTTTGGAGCAGTTCTTC
D: TRBD2
V: TRBV10-3
size: .
J: TRBJ2-1

CDR3: CASSPDRNYGYTF
DNA: TGTGCCAGCAGTCCGGACAGAAACTATGGCTACACCTTC
D: .
V: TRBV6-5
size: .
J: TRBJ1-2

CDR3: CASSSPPGGGNEQFF
DNA: TGTGCCAGCAGCTCACCCCCGGGCGGAGGTAATGAGCAGTTCTTC
D: .
V: TRBV13
size: .
J: TRBJ2-1

CDR3: CASSSGLAGPRAQYF
DNA: TGTGCCAGCAGCTCCGGACTAGCGGGGCCGAGGGCCCAGTACTTC
D: TRBD2
V: TRBV7-2
size: .
J: TRBJ2-5

CDR3: CSASSLADYNEQFF
DNA: TGCAGTGCTAGTAGCCTAGCGGACTACAATGAGCAGTTCTTC
D: TRBD2
V: TRBV20-1
size: .
J: TRBJ2-1

CDR3: CASSPDTHQETQYF
DNA: TGTGCCAGCAGCCCGGACACTCACCAAGAGACCCAGTACTTC
D: .
V: TRBV2
size: .
J: TRBJ2-5

CDR3: CASSPGGGFSGNTIYF
DNA: TGTGCCAGCAGCCCGGGGGGAGGCTTCTCTGGAAACACCATATATTTT
D: .
V: TRBV3-1/TRBV3-2
size: .
J: TRBJ1-3

CDR3: CASSLQEGETQYF
DNA: TGTGCCAGCAGTCTACAGGAAGGGGAGACCCAGTACTTC
D: .
V: TRBV12-3/TRBV12-4
size: .
J: TRBJ2-5

CDR3: CASSAGTNSYNEQFF
DNA: TGTGCCAGCAGCGCCGGGACAAACTCCTACAATGAGCAGTTCTTC
D: .
V: TRBV3-1/TRBV3-2
size: .
J: TRBJ2-1

CDR3: CATSRDSGGWNYEQYF
DNA: TGTGCCACCAGCAGAGATTCGGGGGGCTGGAACTACGAGCAGTACTTC
D: .
V: TRBV15
size: .
J: TRBJ2-7

CDR3: CASRYTSSGNTIYF
DNA: TGTGCCAGCAGGTACACGAGCTCTGGAAACACCATATATTTT
D: .
V: TRBV6-5
size: .
J: TRBJ1-3

CDR3: CASSQGYRGLDGYTF
DNA: TGTGCCAGCAGCCAAGGATACAGGGGTCTTGACGGCTACACCTTC
D: TRBD1
V: TRBV3-1/TRBV3-2
size: many
J: TRBJ1-2

CDR3: CASSPPAGSNYGYTF
DNA: TGTGCCAGCTCACCACCCGCGGGGAGCAACTATGGCTACACCTTC
D: .
V: TRBV18
size: .
J: TRBJ1-2

CDR3: CASSPGQVKDSPLHF
DNA: TGTGCCAGCAGCCCGGGACAGGTTAAGGATTCACCCCTCCACTTT
D: TRBD1
V: TRBV5-8
size: .
J: TRBJ1-6

CDR3: CASSPEGSEAFF
DNA: TGTGCCAGCTCACCGGAGGGGAGTGAAGCTTTCTTT
D: .
V: TRBV18
size: .
J: TRBJ1-1

CDR3: CAISEAGGPNEQFF
DNA: TGTGCCATCAGTGAAGCGGGGGGGCCGAATGAGCAGTTCTTC
D: TRBD2
V: TRBV10-3
size: .
J: TRBJ2-1

CDR3: CASSINHGLNYGYTF
DNA: TGTGCCAGTAGTATAAATCACGGACTGAACTATGGCTACACCTTC
D: .
V: TRBV19
size: .
J: TRBJ1-2

CDR3: CASSPGGSGPKNIQYF
DNA: TGTGCCAGCAGCCCTGGGGGTAGCGGTCCCAAAAACATTCAGTACTTC
D: .
V: TRBV5-6
size: .
J: TRBJ2-4

CDR3: CASSRTGTSQGAKNIQYF
DNA: TGTGCCAGCAGCAGAACCGGGACTAGCCAGGGGGCCAAAAACATTCAGTACTTC
D: TRBD2
V: TRBV5-5
size: .
J: TRBJ2-4

CDR3: CSASTGTSNQPQHF
DNA: TGCAGTGCTAGTACAGGCACAAGCAATCAGCCCCAGCATTTT
D: .
V: TRBV20-1
size: .
J: TRBJ1-5

CDR3: CSASGGPFQPQHF
DNA: TGCAGTGCTAGTGGGGGGCCGTTCCAGCCCCAGCATTTT
D: .
V: TRBV20-1
size: .
J: TRBJ1-5

CDR3: CASSQQGSSPLHF
DNA: TGTGCCAGCAGCCAGCAGGGGAGCTCACCCCTCCACTTT
D: .
V: TRBV3-1/TRBV3-2
size: once
J: TRBJ1-6

CDR3: CSAKRGQGDYTF
DNA: TGCAGCGCAAAAAGGGGACAGGGTGACTACACCTTC
D: TRBD1
V: TRBV29-1
size: once
J: TRBJ1-2

CDR3: CASSAGGTDTQYF
DNA: TGTGCCAGCAGCGCGGGGGGCACAGATACGCAGTATTTT
D: TRBD2
V: TRBV7-2
size: .
J: TRBJ2-3

CDR3: CASSLGGDRDNYGYTF
DNA: TGCGCCAGCAGCTTGGGAGGGGACAGGGACAACTATGGCTACACCTTC
D: TRBD1
V: TRBV5-1
size: .
J: TRBJ1-2

CDR3: CSASGQGNTEAFF
DNA: TGCAGCGCATCCGGACAGGGGAACACTGAAGCTTTCTTT
D: TRBD1
V: TRBV29-1
size: .
J: TRBJ1-1

CDR3: CASSLPPGQGREKLFF
DNA: TGTGCCAGCAGCTTACCGCCCGGACAGGGACGTGAAAAACTGTTTTTT
D: TRBD1
V: TRBV7-2
size: .
J: TRBJ1-4

CDR3: CASSLDKAPGAKNIQYF
DNA: TGTGCCAGCAGCTTAGATAAGGCCCCCGGGGCCAAAAACATTCAGTACTTC
D: .
V: TRBV11-2
size: .
J: TRBJ2-4

CDR3: CASSSPGFGRKDTQYF
DNA: TGTGCCAGCAGCTCCCCCGGGTTCGGGAGGAAAGATACGCAGTATTTT
D: TRBD2
V: TRBV5-8
size: few
J: TRBJ2-3

CDR3: CASRDRDSSTDTQYF
DNA: TGTGCCAGCAGGGACCGGGACTCCAGCACAGATACGCAGTATTTT
D: .
V: TRBV7-3
size: many
J: TRBJ2-3

CDR3: CASSETWDRGNTF
DNA: TGTGCCAGCAGTGAAACGTGGGACAGAGGGAACACCTTC
D: TRBD1
V: TRBV2
size: once
J: TRBJ1-2

CDR3: CASSLGGGAEVYEQYF
DNA: TGCGCCAGCAGCTTGGGAGGGGGGGCCGAAGTATACGAGCAGTACTTC
D: .
V: TRBV5-1
size: few
J: TRBJ2-7

CDR3: CASSQLRAGGTEAFF
DNA: TGCGCCAGCAGCCAACTCCGCGCGGGGGGCACTGAAGCTTTCTTT
D: .
V: TRBV4-3
size: .
J: TRBJ1-1

CDR3: CASRLFEFGDRGSNQPQHF
DNA: TGTGCAAGTCGCTTATTCGAATTTGGAGACAGGGGGAGCAATCAGCCCCAGCATTTT
D: .
V: TRBV12-2
size: .
J: TRBJ1-5

CDR3: CASSLVAGSSYEQYF
DNA: TGCGCCAGCAGCTTGGTAGCGGGGAGCTCCTACGAGCAGTACTTC
D: TRBD2
V: TRBV5-1
size: .
J: TRBJ2-7

CDR3: CTSSQDQGQGARSPLHF
DNA: TGCACCAGCAGCCAAGATCAGGGACAGGGGGCGCGTTCACCCCTCCACTTT
D: .
V: TRBV1
size: .
J: TRBJ1-6

CDR3: CATPSRRGGIEAFF
DNA: TGTGCCACCCCCTCGCGTAGAGGGGGCATTGAAGCTTTCTTT
D: TRBD1
V: TRBV24-1
size: .
J: TRBJ1-1

CDR3: CASSPPIEGAPFSNYGYTF
DNA: TGTGCCAGCTCACCACCGATTGAGGGGGCCCCATTTTCTAACTATGGCTACACCTTC
D: TRBD1
V: TRBV18
size: few
J: TRBJ1-2